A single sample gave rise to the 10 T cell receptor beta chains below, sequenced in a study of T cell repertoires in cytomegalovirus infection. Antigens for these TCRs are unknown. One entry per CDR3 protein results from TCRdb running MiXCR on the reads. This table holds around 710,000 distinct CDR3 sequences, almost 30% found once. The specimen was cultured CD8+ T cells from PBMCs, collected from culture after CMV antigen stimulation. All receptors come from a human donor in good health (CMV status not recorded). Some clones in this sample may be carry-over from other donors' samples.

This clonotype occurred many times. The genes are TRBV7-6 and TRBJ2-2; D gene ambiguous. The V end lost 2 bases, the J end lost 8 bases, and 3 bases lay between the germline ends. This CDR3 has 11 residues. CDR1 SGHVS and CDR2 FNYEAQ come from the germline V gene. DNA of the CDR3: TGTGCCAGCAGCTTAATGGGGGAGCTGTTTTTT. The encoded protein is CASSLMGELFF. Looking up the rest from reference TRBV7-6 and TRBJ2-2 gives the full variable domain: GAGVSQSPRYKVTKRGQDVALRCDPISGHVSLYWYRQALGQGPEFLTYFNYEAQQDKSGLPNDRFSAERPEGSISTLTIQRTEQRDSAMYRCASSLMGELFFGEGSRLTVL.

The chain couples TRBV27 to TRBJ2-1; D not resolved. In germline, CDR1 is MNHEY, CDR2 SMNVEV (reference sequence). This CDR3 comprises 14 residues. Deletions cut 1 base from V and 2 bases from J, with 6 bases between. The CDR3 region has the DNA TGTGCCAGCAGTTTATATACAGCCTACAATGAGCAGTTCTTC. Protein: CASSLYTAYNEQFF.

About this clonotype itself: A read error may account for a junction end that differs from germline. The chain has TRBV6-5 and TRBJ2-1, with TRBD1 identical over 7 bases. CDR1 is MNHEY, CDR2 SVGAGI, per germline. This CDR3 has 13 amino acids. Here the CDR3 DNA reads TGTGCCAGCAGTTACTCGATAGTAGGGGGCAGTATCTTC. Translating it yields CASSYSIVGGSIF.

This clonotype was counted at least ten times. In nucleotides, the CDR3 is TGTGCCAGCAGCTTAAATACCGCTTTAGTCTATGGCTACACCTTC. This encodes CASSLNTALVYGYTF. This chain connects TRBV7-2 to TRBJ1-2; D is unresolved. The CDR3 spans 15 residues. Deletions cut 2 bases from V and 4 bases from J, with 14 bases between. Germline-derived CDR1 and CDR2 are SGHTA and FQGNSA.

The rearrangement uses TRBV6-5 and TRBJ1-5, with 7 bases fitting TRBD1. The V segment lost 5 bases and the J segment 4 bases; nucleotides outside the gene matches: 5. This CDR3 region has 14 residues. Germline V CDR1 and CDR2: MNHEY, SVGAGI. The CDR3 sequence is CASSQGQTNQPQHF. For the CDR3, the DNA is TGTGCCAGCAGTCAGGGACAGACTAATCAGCCCCAGCATTTT.

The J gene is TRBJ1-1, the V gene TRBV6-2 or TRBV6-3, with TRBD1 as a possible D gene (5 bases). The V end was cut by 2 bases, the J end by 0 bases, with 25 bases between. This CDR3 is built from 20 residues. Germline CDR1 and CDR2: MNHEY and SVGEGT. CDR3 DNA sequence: TGTGCCAGCAGTTACCCCGGAGTGGTGGGGCCGAGCCCAATGAACACTGAAGCTTTCTTT. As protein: CASSYPGVVGPSPMNTEAFF.

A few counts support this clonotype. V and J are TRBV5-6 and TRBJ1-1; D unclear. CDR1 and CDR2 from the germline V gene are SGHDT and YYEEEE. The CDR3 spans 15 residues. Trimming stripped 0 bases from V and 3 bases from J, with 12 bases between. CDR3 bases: TGTGCCAGCAGCTTGGCCTGGTCCTCATACACTGAAGCTTTCTTT. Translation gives CASSLAWSSYTEAFF.

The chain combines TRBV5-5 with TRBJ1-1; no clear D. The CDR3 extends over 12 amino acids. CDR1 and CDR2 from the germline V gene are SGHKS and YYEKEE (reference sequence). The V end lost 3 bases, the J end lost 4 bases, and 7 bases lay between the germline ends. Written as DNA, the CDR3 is TGTGCCAGCAGCTCTCCCCTCACTGAAGCTTTCTTT. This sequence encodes CASSSPLTEAFF.

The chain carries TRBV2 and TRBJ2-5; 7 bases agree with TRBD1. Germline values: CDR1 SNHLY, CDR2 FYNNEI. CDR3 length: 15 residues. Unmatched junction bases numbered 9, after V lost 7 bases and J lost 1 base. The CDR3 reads CASNGIGTVQETQYF. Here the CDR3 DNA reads TGTGCCAGCAATGGAATAGGGACAGTCCAAGAGACCCAGTACTTC.

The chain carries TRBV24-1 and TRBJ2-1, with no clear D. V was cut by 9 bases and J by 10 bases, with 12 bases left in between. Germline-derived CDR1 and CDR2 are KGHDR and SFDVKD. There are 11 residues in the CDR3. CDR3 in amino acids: CATSQWSEQFF. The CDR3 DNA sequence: TGTGCCACCTCTCAATGGAGCGAGCAGTTCTTC.